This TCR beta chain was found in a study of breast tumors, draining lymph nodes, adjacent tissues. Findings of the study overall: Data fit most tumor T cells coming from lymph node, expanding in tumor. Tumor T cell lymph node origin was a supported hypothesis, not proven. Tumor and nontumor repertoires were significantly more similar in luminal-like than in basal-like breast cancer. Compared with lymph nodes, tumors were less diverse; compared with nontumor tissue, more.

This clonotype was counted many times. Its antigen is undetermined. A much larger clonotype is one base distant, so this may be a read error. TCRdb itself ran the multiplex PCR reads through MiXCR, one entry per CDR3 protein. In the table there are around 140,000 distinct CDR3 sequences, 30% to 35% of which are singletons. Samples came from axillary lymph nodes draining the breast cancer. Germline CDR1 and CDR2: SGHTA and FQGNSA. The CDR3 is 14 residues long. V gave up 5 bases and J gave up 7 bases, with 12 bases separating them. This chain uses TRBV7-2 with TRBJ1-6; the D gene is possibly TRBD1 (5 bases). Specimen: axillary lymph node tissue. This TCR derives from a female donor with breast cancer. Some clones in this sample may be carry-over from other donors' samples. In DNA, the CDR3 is TGTGCCAGCAGCATGGTGACAGCCAATTCACCCCTCCACTTT. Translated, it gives CASSMVTANSPLHF.